This T cell receptor (beta chain) was recorded in a study of blood T cell repertoires in COVID-19. The germline gives CDR1 SGHDT, CDR2 YYEEEE. Losses at the gene ends were 2 bases for V and 6 bases for J; bases not matched to a gene: 4. This CDR3 spans 15 amino acids. Under the authors' procedure: Amplification of reference gene primers provided the estimated nucleated cell counts. The data were produced by immunoSEQ multiplex PCR, yet TCRdb's version contains in-frame clones alone and is incomplete. V and J calls plus clone size are reproduced from that table; the DNA served to infer D and trimming. The sample carries approximately 40,000 clones, around 90% recorded once.

The sequence derives from a man aged 55 to 70 with acute or convalescent COVID-19. Sequenced: peripheral blood. The V and J genes are TRBV5-6 and TRBJ2-1; 11 bases map to TRBD2. Here the CDR3 DNA reads TGTGCCAGCAGCTTACTAGCGGGAGCGCGCAATGAGCAGTTCTTC. Translating it yields CASSLLAGARNEQFF.